Below are 16 T cell receptor beta chains sequenced from a single sample in a study of neoadjuvant anti-PD-1 for oral cavity cancer. The data were produced by immunoSEQ multiplex PCR, yet TCRdb's version contains in-frame clones alone and is incomplete. Of roughly 10,000 clones listed, approximately 52% are singletons. The material was tumor tissue, obtained before nivolumab (anti-PD-1) treatment. These TCRs come from a person aged 40-85 years with oral cavity squamous cell carcinoma.

The chain carries TRBV19 and TRBJ2-1; the D is unclear. V gave up 1 base and J gave up 4 bases, with 11 bases separating them. The germline V gene encodes CDR1 LNHDA and CDR2 SQIVND (reference sequence). The CDR3 consists of 15 residues. The CDR3, as DNA: TGTGCCAGTAGTATAGCAGAGAACCGTTACAATGAGCAGTTCTTC. Residues: CASSIAENRYNEQFF.

In its sample, this clone is medium-sized. The chain uses TRBV19 and TRBJ1-4, with TRBD1 identical over 9 bases. Losses at the gene ends were 3 bases for V and 8 bases for J; bases not matched to a gene: 4. This CDR3 spans 14 amino acids. The germline V gene has CDR1 LNHDA and CDR2 SQIVND (reference sequence). CDR3 DNA sequence: TGTGCCAGTAGTATCGCGGACAGGGGCGAAAAACTGTTTTTT. It translates to CASSIADRGEKLFF. The variable domain in full, with the rest retrieved from reference TRBV19 and TRBJ1-4, is DGGITQSPKYLFRKEGQNVTLSCEQNLNHDAMYWYRQDPGQGLRLIYYSQIVNDFQKGDIAEGYSVSREKKESFPLTVTSAQKNPTAFYLCASSIADRGEKLFFGSGTQLSVL.

V is TRBV5-6 and J is TRBJ2-7; a possible D gene is TRBD2 (6 bases). The CDR3 extends over 13 amino acids. V was pared by 5 bases and J by 7 bases, with 16 bases between. The V gene's germline CDR1 is SGHDT and CDR2 YYEEEE. CDR3 loop: CASRTLTGGEQYF. The DNA for the CDR3 is TGTGCCAGCAGAACCCTCACCGGGGGAGAGCAGTACTTC.

V gene TRBV12-5 combines with J gene TRBJ1-2; perhaps TRBD1 as D (5 bases). CDR1 is LGHNT, CDR2 FRNRAP, per germline. The CDR3 has 13 residues. V was clipped by 1 base and J by 4 bases, with 7 bases between them. The CDR3 region has the DNA TGTGCTAGTGGTTTGGCCGGGACCTATGGCTACACCTTC. Protein: CASGLAGTYGYTF.

V usage is TRBV5-8 and J usage is TRBJ2-7; D possibly matches TRBD1 or TRBD2 (5 bases each). Germline-derived CDR1 and CDR2 are SGHTS and YDEGEE. This CDR3 has 14 amino acids. Trimming took 3 bases from V and 2 from J, leaving 12 bases between them. The DNA of the CDR3 is TGTGCCAGCAGCTCGTCCGGGACCACCTACGAGCAGTACTTC. Encoded protein: CASSSSGTTYEQYF. Filled out from reference TRBV5-8 and TRBJ2-7, the complete variable domain reads EAGVTQSPTHLIKTRGQQATLRCSPISGHTSVYWYQQALGLGLQFLLWYDEGEERNRGNFPPRFSGRQFPNYSSELNVNALELEDSALYLCASSSSGTTYEQYFGPGTRLTVT.

The chain recombines TRBV7-2 with TRBJ2-1; D uncertain. Germline V lookup: CDR1 SGHTA, CDR2 FQGNSA. This CDR3 comprises 14 residues. The germline V and J ends were trimmed by 4 bases and 10 bases, with 17 bases remaining between them. CDR3 in DNA: TGTGCCAGCAGCTCCCTTCCTGGGGTAGGCGAGCAGTTCTTC. Translating it yields CASSSLPGVGEQFF.

The chain employs TRBV25-1 and TRBJ2-1; the D is unclear. V was cut by 4 bases and J by 0 bases, with 7 bases left in between. In germline, CDR1 is MGHDK, CDR2 SYGVNS. The CDR3 extends over 14 amino acids. The CDR3 DNA sequence: TGTGCCAGCAGTGCGAGGAGCTCCTACAATGAGCAGTTCTTC. Residues: CASSARSSYNEQFF.

The chain is built from TRBV5-6 and TRBJ1-1, with D uncertain. Between the trimmed V and J ends, which lost 4 bases and 6 bases, there was a span of 16 bases. The length of the CDR3 is 14 residues. Looked up from germline, CDR1 is SGHDT and CDR2 is YYEEEE. CDR3 sequence: CASSRALALAEAFF. CDR3 sequence (DNA): TGTGCCAGCAGCCGGGCCCTAGCATTAGCTGAAGCTTTCTTT.

The chain recombines TRBV7-2 with TRBJ2-7, with TRBD2 matching over 8 bases. The CDR3 is made up of 15 amino acids. Trimming cost V 5 bases and J 3 bases; bases outside gene matches: 9. Germline CDR1 is SGHTA and CDR2 is FQGNSA. CDR3 bases: TGTGCCAGCAGCCCGGGGCGGGGGGCTTTCTACGAGCAGTACTTC. Protein: CASSPGRGAFYEQYF.

V and J are TRBV7-2 and TRBJ2-2; D is unclear. The CDR3 is 15 residues long. The V gene lost 5 bases and the J gene lost 0 bases, with 10 bases spanning the gap. Germline assignment: CDR1 SGHTA and CDR2 FQGNSA. CDR3 loop: CASSRSGSNTGELFF. CDR3 coding DNA: TGTGCCAGCAGCCGGTCGGGTTCGAACACCGGGGAGCTGTTTTTT. Full variable domain (remainder filled in from reference TRBV7-2 and TRBJ2-2): GAGVSQSPSNKVTEKGKDVELRCDPISGHTALYWYRQSLGQGLEFLIYFQGNSAPDKSGLPSDRFSAERTGGSVSTLTIQRTQQEDSAVYLCASSRSGSNTGELFFGEGSRLTVL.

Only a few counts were recorded for this clone. The rearrangement links TRBV18 to TRBJ1-6, with 7 bases identical to TRBD1. Losses at the gene ends were 3 bases for V and 7 bases for J; bases not matched to a gene: 6. There are 15 residues in the CDR3. In germline, CDR1 is KGHSH, CDR2 LQKENI. CDR3 region: CASSPPGQLNSPLHF. In DNA, the CDR3 is TGTGCCAGCTCACCCCCGGGACAGCTAAATTCACCCCTCCACTTT.

This clone was seen more than once but under ten times. The CDR3 region is CSVVWQGALTEAFF. CDR3 nucleotide sequence: TGCAGCGTTGTATGGCAGGGGGCCCTCACTGAAGCTTTCTTT. The rearrangement links TRBV29-1 to TRBJ1-1, with 8 positions matching TRBD1. J gave up 4 bases and V 4 bases, and 8 bases lay outside the gene matches. The CDR3 covers 14 residues. Germline V lookup: CDR1 SQVTM, CDR2 ANQGSEA.

The rearrangement uses TRBV11-2 and TRBJ2-5; D may correspond to TRBD1 or TRBD2 (6 bases each). Germline V CDR1 and CDR2: SGHAT, FQNNGV. CDR3 length: 16 residues. The germline V and J ends were trimmed by 4 bases and 1 base, with 16 bases remaining between them. DNA for the CDR3: TGTGCCAGCAGCTCGAGGGGCAGGGGAGGCCAAGAGACCCAGTACTTC. Translation: CASSSRGRGGQETQYF.

This clone is labeled medium-sized (0.01 to 0.1%). V usage is TRBV5-8 and J usage is TRBJ2-3, with D possibly called TRBD1 or TRBD2 (5 bases each). CDR1 is SGHTS, CDR2 YDEGEE, per germline. Trimming took 3 bases from V and 0 from J, leaving 17 bases between them. This CDR3 has 17 residues. The CDR3 region is CASSWTRDVPSTDTQYF. The CDR3 nucleotides read TGTGCCAGCAGCTGGACCCGGGACGTCCCTAGCACAGATACGCAGTATTTT.

V is TRBV29-1 and J is TRBJ2-5, with 9 bases fitting TRBD1. The CDR3 extends over 14 amino acids. Germline CDR1 is SQVTM and CDR2 is ANQGSEA. Losses at the gene ends were 6 bases for V and 5 bases for J; bases not matched to a gene: 10. CDR3 protein: CSVVPGQGQETQYF. The DNA for the CDR3 is TGCAGCGTCGTTCCGGGACAGGGTCAGGAGACCCAGTACTTC.

The chain couples TRBV19 to TRBJ2-3, with D possibly TRBD1 on 5 matching bases. CDR3 size: 16 residues. The ends were cut back, 6 bases at V and 0 bases at J, with 16 bases in the middle. In germline, CDR1 is LNHDA, CDR2 SQIVND (reference sequence). The CDR3 region has the DNA TGTGCCAGTAGGAACACAGGTAAATGGAGCACAGATACGCAGTATTTT. Its protein is CASRNTGKWSTDTQYF.